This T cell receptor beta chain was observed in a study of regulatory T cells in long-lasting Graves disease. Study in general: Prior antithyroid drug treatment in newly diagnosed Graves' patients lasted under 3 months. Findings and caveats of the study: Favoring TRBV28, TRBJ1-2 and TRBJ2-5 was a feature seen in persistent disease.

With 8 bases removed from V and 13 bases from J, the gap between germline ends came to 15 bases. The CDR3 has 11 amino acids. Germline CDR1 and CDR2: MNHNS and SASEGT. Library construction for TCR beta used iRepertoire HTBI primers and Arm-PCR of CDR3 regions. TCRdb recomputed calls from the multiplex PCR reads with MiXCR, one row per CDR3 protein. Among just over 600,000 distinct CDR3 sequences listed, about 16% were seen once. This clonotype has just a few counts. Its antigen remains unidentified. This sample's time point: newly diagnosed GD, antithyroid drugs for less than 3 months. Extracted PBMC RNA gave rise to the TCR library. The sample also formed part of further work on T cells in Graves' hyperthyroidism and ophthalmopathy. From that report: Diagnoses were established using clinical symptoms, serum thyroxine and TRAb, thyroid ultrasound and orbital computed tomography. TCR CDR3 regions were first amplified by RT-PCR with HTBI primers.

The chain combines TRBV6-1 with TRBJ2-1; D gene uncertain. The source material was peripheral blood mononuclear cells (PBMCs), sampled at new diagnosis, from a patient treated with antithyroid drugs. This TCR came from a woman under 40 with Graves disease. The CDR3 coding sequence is TGTGCCAGCTCCACTGGTGAATCACAGTTCTTC. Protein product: CASSTGESQFF.